The next 28 T cell receptor beta chains were all read from a single sample in a study of Tregs in tolerant kidney transplant recipients. Their cognate antigens are unknown. Sequencing was performed with immunoSEQ multiplex PCR; in TCRdb, only in-frame clones are kept and a portion is missing. There are about 15,000 clones in the sample; about 53% occur only once, and 3% to 3.5% lies in the top ten. After about 6 days with irradiated graft donor PBMCs, CFSE-labeled recipient PBMCs were FACS-sorted. Sequenced material: CD4+ T cells from blood cultured with allogeneic cells, taken before the transplant. Receptors originate from a human patient who received a combined kidney and bone marrow transplant.

By share, this clone counts as medium-sized. For the CDR3, the DNA is TGCAGCGACAGACTAGCGGGAGGGCCGAGTGAGCAGTTCTTC. Translated, it gives CSDRLAGGPSEQFF. The chain recombines TRBV29-1 with TRBJ2-1; TRBD2 aligns across 14 bases. V shed 7 bases, J shed 9 bases, and the junction held 8 bases outside the gene matches. In germline, CDR1 is SQVTM, CDR2 ANQGSEA. CDR3 size: 14 residues.

The chain has TRBV5-1 and TRBJ2-5; 8 bases align to TRBD1. Germline CDR1 SGHRS, CDR2 YFSETQ. V trimming: 1 base; J trimming: 4 bases; junction bases outside the gene matches: 6. The CDR3 runs to 15 residues. The CDR3 bases are TGCGCCAGCAGCTTGACCCAGGGGGCCAGAGAGACCCAGTACTTC. Translated, it gives CASSLTQGARETQYF.

The chain combines TRBV18 with TRBJ2-7; TRBD1 aligns across 12 bases. The V gene end was trimmed by 8 bases and the J gene end by 7 bases; junction bases not matched to a gene: 15. The CDR3 is 16 amino acids. CDR1 is KGHSH and CDR2 is LQKENI in the germline V gene. The CDR3 sequence is CASRFGSGTGGMEQYF. The CDR3, as DNA: TGTGCCAGCCGTTTTGGATCCGGGACAGGGGGCATGGAGCAGTACTTC.

In this sample, this clone turned up a few times. The J gene is TRBJ2-5, the V gene TRBV6-5; no firm D call. There are 11 residues in the CDR3. Germline values: CDR1 MNHEY, CDR2 SVGAGI. V was pared by 5 bases and J by 1 base, with 2 bases between. This CDR3 is CASSRQETQYF. The CDR3 region has the DNA TGTGCCAGCAGTCGCCAAGAGACCCAGTACTTC.

This chain joins TRBV29-1 and TRBJ1-2; the match to TRBD1 covers 9 bases. This CDR3 spans 11 amino acids. Germline V gene lookup returns CDR1 SQVTM and CDR2 ANQGSEA. V was pared by 6 bases and J by 6 bases, with 2 bases of the junction left unmatched. CDR3 in DNA: TGCAGCGTGGGACAGGGAAATGGCTACACCTTC. Amino acid sequence: CSVGQGNGYTF. The entire variable domain, with the rest obtained from reference TRBV29-1 and TRBJ1-2, is as follows: SAVISQKPSRDICQRGTSLTIQCQVDSQVTMMFWYRQQPGQSLTLIATANQGSEATYESGFVIDKFPISRPNLTFSTLTVSNMSPEDSSIYLCSVGQGNGYTFGSGTRLTVV.

This clone appeared once. CDR3 nucleotides: TGTGCCAGCTCACCGCTAGCGGGGGGTCTCAATGAGCAGTTCTTC. This sequence encodes CASSPLAGGLNEQFF. The chain is built from TRBV18 and TRBJ2-1; 11 bases are shared with TRBD2. This CDR3 is 15 amino acids long. The V segment lost 3 bases and the J segment 6 bases; nucleotides outside the gene matches: 4. In germline, CDR1 is KGHSH, CDR2 LQKENI.

This clone came up a few times. This chain uses TRBV5-1 with TRBJ2-4; 8 bases map to TRBD1. The CDR3 is 20 residues long. The V and J ends lost 0 bases and 0 bases, in that order; junction bases with no gene match: 14. Per the germline V gene, CDR1 is SGHRS and CDR2 is YFSETQ. CDR3 amino acids: CASSLEWTGISGKAKNIQYF. CDR3 nucleotides: TGCGCCAGCAGCTTGGAGTGGACAGGGATTTCGGGGAAAGCCAAAAACATTCAGTACTTC.

V gene TRBV7-2 combines with J gene TRBJ1-1, with D maybe TRBD1 (6 bases). V lost 3 bases and J 4 bases, leaving 9 bases between the germline ends. The CDR3 spans 13 residues. Germline V gene lookup returns CDR1 SGHTA and CDR2 FQGNSA. CDR3 protein: CASSLNRATEAFF. Written as DNA, the CDR3 is TGTGCCAGCAGCTTGAACAGGGCCACTGAAGCTTTCTTT.

This clone appeared a few times. The CDR3 region is CAISERQGTNYGYTF. CDR3 DNA: TGTGCCATCAGTGAGAGGCAGGGGACAAACTATGGCTACACCTTC. The chain joins TRBV10-3 to TRBJ1-2, with D perhaps TRBD1 (6 bases). Germline CDR1 ENHRY, CDR2 SYGVKD. The CDR3 covers 15 residues. Trimming removed 2 bases from V and 2 bases from J, with 12 bases in between.

The chain couples TRBV30 to TRBJ2-7, with 7 positions matching TRBD2. V shed 0 bases and J 6 bases; nucleotides not matched to a gene: 8. The CDR3 is made up of 14 amino acids. The germline gives CDR1 GTSNPN, CDR2 SVGIG (reference sequence). CDR3 protein: CAWSVSGAEGEQYF. CDR3 bases: TGTGCCTGGAGTGTAAGCGGGGCAGAGGGCGAGCAGTACTTC. The full variable domain, rest sourced from reference TRBV30 and TRBJ2-7, is SQTIHQWPATLVQPVGSPLSLECTVEGTSNPNLYWYRQAAGRGLQLLFYSVGIGQISSEVPQNLSASRPQDRQFILSSKKLLLSDSGFYLCAWSVSGAEGEQYFGPGTRLTVT.

This chain uses TRBV11-2 with TRBJ1-2; no firm D call. Germline CDR1 reads SGHAT; CDR2 reads FQNNGV. The CDR3 totals 18 residues. Trimming cost V 0 bases and J 3 bases, with 20 bases left between them. CDR3 coding DNA: TGTGCCAGCAGCTTAGAAGAAGTTAGCCGCAGACCCTACTATGGCTACACCTTC. It is translated as CASSLEEVSRRPYYGYTF.

This clone was found a few times. The chain combines TRBV7-9 with TRBJ2-1, with 11 bases that match TRBD2. Germline V gives CDR1 SEHNR, CDR2 FQNEAQ (reference sequence). With V trimmed by 5 bases and J by 5 bases, 5 bases remained unmatched. The CDR3 extends over 15 amino acids. CDR3 amino acids: CASSLRLAGNNEQFF. The CDR3 DNA reads as TGTGCCAGCAGCCTAAGACTAGCGGGGAACAATGAGCAGTTCTTC.

This clone showed up just a few times. The chain uses TRBV7-9 and TRBJ1-1; D not certain. The CDR3 is made up of 13 amino acids. In germline, CDR1 is SEHNR, CDR2 FQNEAQ (reference sequence). V was cut by 5 bases and J by 1 base, with 8 bases left in between. The CDR3 DNA sequence: TGTGCCAGCAGCCAACCGGGGAACACTGAAGCTTTCTTT. Amino acids: CASSQPGNTEAFF.

This clone was found a few times. CDR3 sequence reads: CASSPGQTHEQYF. The CDR3 DNA sequence: TGTGCCAGCAGCCCGGGACAAACCCACGAGCAGTACTTC. The rearrangement uses TRBV7-8 and TRBJ2-7; a weak D match, TRBD1 (6 bases). V dropped 5 bases and J dropped 5 bases, with 13 bases sitting between them. The germline V gene has CDR1 SGHVS and CDR2 FQNEAQ. CDR3 size: 13 residues.

Comments on this clone: The junction shows a germline mismatch at one end, possibly a read error. Additional DNA sequences in this sample encode the identical CDR3. The chain recombines TRBV18 with TRBJ1-6; D gene ambiguous. CDR1 is KGHSH, CDR2 LQKENI, per germline. This CDR3 region has 18 residues. CDR3: CASSRVDMPSSYNSPLHF. The DNA of the CDR3 is TGTGCCAGCTCACGAGTCGACATGCCGAGCTCCTATAATTCCCCCCTCCACTTT.

This clone was observed a few times. The chain recombines TRBV4-3 with TRBJ1-4; 10 bases are a match to TRBD1. The germline CDR1 and CDR2 sequences are LGHNA and YSLEER. Trimming at V came to 0 bases and at J to 10 bases, leaving 8 bases not matched to a gene. CDR3 length equals 16 residues. The CDR3 is CASSQEGWDRGGKLFF. CDR3 coding DNA: TGCGCCAGCAGCCAAGAGGGGTGGGACAGGGGAGGAAAACTGTTTTTT.

V usage is TRBV7-2 and J usage is TRBJ2-2, with 7 bases identical to TRBD1. With V trimmed by 5 bases and J by 5 bases, 11 bases remained unmatched. This CDR3 is 16 amino acids long. Germline values: CDR1 SGHTA, CDR2 FQGNSA. The CDR3 here is CASSVRPGQLTGELFF. Here the CDR3 DNA reads TGTGCCAGCAGCGTACGGCCGGGACAGTTAACCGGGGAGCTGTTTTTT.

The chain uses TRBV19 and TRBJ2-1; 7 bases align to TRBD2. The CDR3 is made up of 12 amino acids. The ends lost 5 bases at V and 9 bases at J; junction bases unmatched: 4. Germline V gene data show CDR1 as LNHDA and CDR2 as SQIVND (reference sequence). For the CDR3, the DNA is TGTGCCAGTAGTGTTAGGGAGGGTGAGCAGTTCTTC. Amino acid sequence: CASSVREGEQFF.

The chain is built from TRBV2 and TRBJ2-7; D gene ambiguous. In germline, CDR1 is SNHLY, CDR2 FYNNEI. This CDR3 is built from 14 residues. Between the trimmed V and J ends, which lost 6 bases and 3 bases, there was a span of 15 bases. The CDR3 region is CASRYQATFYEQYF. The CDR3 DNA follows: TGTGCCAGCAGGTACCAAGCTACCTTCTACGAGCAGTACTTC.

The chain couples TRBV5-1 to TRBJ1-3; TRBD1 matches at 11 bases. The junction had 9 bases not matched to a gene; V was cut back by 4 bases and J by 6 bases. This CDR3 has 16 amino acids. Germline V gene sequence: CDR1 SGHRS, CDR2 YFSETQ. CDR3 coding DNA: TGCGCCAGCAGCCCCAGGACAGGGGGCGATGAAAACACCATATATTTT. It codes for CASSPRTGGDENTIYF. The variable domain in full, with the rest retrieved from reference TRBV5-1 and TRBJ1-3, is KAGVTQTPRYLIKTRGQQVTLSCSPISGHRSVSWYQQTPGQGLQFLFEYFSETQRNKGNFPGRFSGRQFSNSRSEMNVSTLELGDSALYLCASSPRTGGDENTIYFGEGSWLTVV.

V is TRBV4-1 and J is TRBJ2-7; the D gene is possibly TRBD1 (6 bases). This CDR3 spans 14 amino acids. The V gene lost 0 bases and the J gene lost 4 bases, with 10 bases spanning the gap. Germline V lookup: CDR1 MGHRA, CDR2 YSYEKL. CDR3 protein: CASSQEGAQYEQYF. CDR3 bases: TGCGCCAGCAGCCAAGAGGGGGCGCAGTACGAGCAGTACTTC.

This rearrangement joins TRBV12-5 to TRBJ1-1, with a possible D match to TRBD1 (6 bases). V lost 4 bases and J lost 8, with 20 bases in between. The CDR3 runs to 15 residues. The V gene's germline CDR1 is LGHNT and CDR2 FRNRAP. In DNA form, the CDR3 reads TGTGCTAGTGGTTCACCAAAACCGGGGGGGCGCGAAGCTTTCTTT. The encoded protein is CASGSPKPGGREAFF.

V gene TRBV19 combines with J gene TRBJ2-7, with 10 bases matching TRBD2. There are 14 residues in the CDR3. Trimming cost V 8 bases and J 2 bases; bases outside gene matches: 6. Germline V gene sequence: CDR1 LNHDA, CDR2 SQIVND (reference sequence). CDR3: CASRRTSGAYEQYF. CDR3 bases: TGTGCCAGTCGACGGACTAGCGGAGCCTACGAGCAGTACTTC.

This clone was detected a few times. This rearrangement joins TRBV5-4 to TRBJ1-3, with a possible D match to TRBD1 (5 bases). Germline CDR1 is SGHNT and CDR2 is YYREEE (reference sequence). Trimming stripped 4 bases from V and 5 bases from J, with 22 bases between. The CDR3 length is 17 residues. The CDR3 DNA is TGTGCCAGCAGCCAAGCCGCCCCAGGGCTTGGGCGAAACACCATATATTTT. It encodes CASSQAAPGLGRNTIYF.

The J gene is TRBJ2-5, the V gene TRBV20-1, with D unclear. CDR1 and CDR2 from the germline V gene are DFQATT and SNEGSKA (reference sequence). The CDR3 is 11 residues long. V was trimmed by 5 bases and J by 5 bases, leaving 9 bases between them. The chain's CDR3 is CSAPVVETQYF. CDR3 bases: TGCAGTGCTCCAGTTGTGGAGACCCAGTACTTC.

The chain couples TRBV7-8 to TRBJ2-7; TRBD2 agrees at 8 bases. Germline V gives CDR1 SGHVS, CDR2 FQNEAQ. CDR3 length: 14 amino acids. J was trimmed by 6 bases and V by 8 bases; bases with no gene match: 12. CDR3: CASQTSARGSEQYV. For the CDR3, the DNA is TGTGCCAGCCAGACTAGCGCGAGGGGAAGCGAGCAGTACGTC.

The CDR3 loop is CTTGGGAYNEQFF. In DNA form, the CDR3 reads TGTACAACGGGGGGTGGAGCCTACAATGAGCAGTTCTTC. The chain has TRBV6-6 and TRBJ2-1, with 7 bases fitting TRBD2. The CDR3 runs 13 residues. CDR1 MNHNY and CDR2 SVGAGI come from the germline V gene (reference sequence).

The CDR3 DNA sequence: TGTGCCAGCAGCTTAGTTGAGGGGAACACTGAAGCTTTCTTT. Its translation is CASSLVEGNTEAFF. This chain uses TRBV7-2 with TRBJ1-1; D remains unclear. Germline lookup yields CDR1 SGHTA and CDR2 FQGNSA. The germline V and J ends were trimmed by 1 base and 1 base, with 7 bases remaining between them. The CDR3 loop spans 14 amino acids.